These 5 T cell receptor beta chains were sequenced from one sample in a study of identical twins. TCRdb redid the calling of the 5' RACE reads with MiXCR, one entry per CDR3 protein. The table lists some 440,000 distinct CDR3 sequences, roughly 24% of them singletons, with 2.5% to 3.5% in the top ten. These data were also filed under a second study, of T cells expressing NK-cell markers.

Input material: CD4+ T cells sorted from blood. These TCRs come from a woman aged 18-30 years in good health.

This clonotype was recorded a few times. The genes are TRBV12-3 or TRBV12-4 and TRBJ2-7; unclear D gene. This CDR3 is 14 amino acids long. The ends were cut back, 1 base at V and 9 bases at J, with 16 bases in the middle. The CDR3 DNA sequence: TGTGCCAGCAGTTTAGGTAGTCCCGACGTCGCGCAGTACTTC. Its protein product is CASSLGSPDVAQYF.

The V call is TRBV24-1, the J call TRBJ2-2, with D uncertain. The V gene's germline CDR1 is KGHDR and CDR2 SFDVKD. Between the trimmed V and J ends, which lost 3 bases and 3 bases, there was a span of 4 bases. The CDR3 sequence is 13 residues long. The CDR3 is CATSDTYTGELFF. DNA for the CDR3: TGTGCCACCAGTGATACATACACCGGGGAGCTGTTTTTT.

This clonotype was found a few times. The rearrangement uses TRBV10-3 and TRBJ2-3; 12 nucleotides line up with TRBD2. The V segment lost 3 bases and the J segment 2 bases; nucleotides outside the gene matches: 3. Germline CDR1 and CDR2: ENHRY and SYGVKD. The CDR3 contains 16 residues. CDR3: CAISDRLAGDTDTQYF. The CDR3 nucleotides read TGTGCCATCAGTGACCGACTAGCGGGGGACACAGATACGCAGTATTTT.

The rearrangement uses TRBV20-1 and TRBJ2-1; D is unresolved. Trimming cost V 0 bases and J 8 bases, with 5 bases left between them. Germline V gene sequence: CDR1 DFQATT, CDR2 SNEGSKA (reference sequence). This CDR3 spans 11 amino acids. The CDR3 DNA sequence: TGCAGTGCTAGAGATCTCGATGAGCAGTTCTTC. Its translation is CSARDLDEQFF.

This clonotype has a handful of counts. J is TRBJ2-2 and V is TRBV27; either TRBD1 or TRBD2 may fit D (5 bases each). V gave up 2 bases and J gave up 6 bases, with 10 bases separating them. The germline V gene encodes CDR1 MNHEY and CDR2 SMNVEV (reference sequence). The CDR3 sequence is 14 residues long. The chain's CDR3 is CASSLLGVAGELFF. CDR3 bases: TGTGCCAGCAGTTTACTGGGGGTGGCCGGGGAGCTGTTTTTT.